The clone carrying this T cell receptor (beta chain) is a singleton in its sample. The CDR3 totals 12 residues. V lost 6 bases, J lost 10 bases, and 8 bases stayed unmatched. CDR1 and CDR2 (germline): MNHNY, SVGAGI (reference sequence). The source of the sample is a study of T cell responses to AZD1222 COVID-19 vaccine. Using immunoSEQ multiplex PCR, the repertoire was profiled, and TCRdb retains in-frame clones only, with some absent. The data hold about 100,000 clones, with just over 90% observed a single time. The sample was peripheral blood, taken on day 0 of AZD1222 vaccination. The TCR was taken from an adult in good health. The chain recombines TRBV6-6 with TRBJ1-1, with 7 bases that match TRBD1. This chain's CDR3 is CASRLRGDAAFF. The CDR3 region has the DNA TGTGCCAGCAGACTCAGGGGGGACGCAGCTTTCTTT.